A single T cell receptor beta chain is shown here with its context. The antigen is unknown. The germline V and J ends were trimmed by 0 bases and 5 bases, with 8 bases remaining between them. Germline lookup yields CDR1 SGDLS and CDR2 YYNGEE. This CDR3 spans 14 amino acids. The data originate from a study of cytomegalovirus exposure and HLA in healthy donors. The study, taken as a whole, reports: Among the sequence variants, a highly shared cluster was likely an artifact of sequencing.

13 Jbeta primers and 60 Vbeta primers were used for the PCR. How the authors handled the data: The authors later counted roughly 76 million unique TCR beta chains, 9 million to 14 million of them shared. Assay used: immunoSEQ multiplex PCR; TCRdb lists only in-frame clones, some missing. Clone size and the V and J calls come from that table; the DNA yielded D and trimming. The data hold 130,000 or so clones, with under 70% observed a single time. Sequenced: PBMCs. The V and J genes are TRBV9 and TRBJ1-4; the D is unclear. This clonotype was sampled from a man in his late teens or twenties in good health and CMV-seronegative. CDR3: CASSVGPSNEKLFF. The DNA of the CDR3 is TGTGCCAGCAGCGTAGGGCCCTCAAATGAAAAACTGTTTTTT.